This T cell receptor (beta chain) was found in a study of shared clonotypes between healthy human individuals. Germline loops: CDR1 MRHNA, CDR2 SNTAGT. The CDR3 covers 15 residues. The V and J ends lost 6 bases and 1 base respectively, with 12 bases between them. Here immunoSEQ multiplex PCR was the method, and the copy in TCRdb shows in-frame clones only, minus some. The sample holds over 2 million clones, around 95% seen once. Regarding the study as a whole: Limited genetic and exposure-history diversity came from having few donors.

Comment on this clone: Its antigen is undetermined.

This TCR derives from a man aged 18 to 30 in good health. The chain links TRBV6-4 to TRBJ2-2; D is perhaps TRBD1 or TRBD2 (6 bases each). The sample taken for sequencing was naive CD4+ T cells sorted from blood. Subset denoted: CD45RA+ positively selected. CDR3 sequence (DNA): TGTGCCAGCAGCCCCGAGGGGGGGAACACCGGGGAGCTGTTTTTT. Protein product: CASSPEGGNTGELFF.